The 17 T cell receptor beta chains listed next were all sequenced from one sample in a study of identical twins. MiXCR was run by TCRdb on the 5' RACE reads, yielding one entry per CDR3 protein. Among some 1,700,000 distinct CDR3 sequences listed, less than 40% were seen once. Sequences were obtained from cord blood. These receptors came from a newborn girl in good health.

This clonotype was seen a handful of times. This chain joins TRBV7-9 and TRBJ2-3, with D possibly matching TRBD2 (7 bases). The CDR3 runs 15 residues. Trimming pared 5 bases from V and 2 bases from J, leaving 14 bases between. Per germline, CDR1 SEHNR and CDR2 FQNEAQ (reference sequence). CDR3 region: CASSAWGGLTDTQYF. DNA for the CDR3: TGTGCCAGCAGCGCCTGGGGGGGGCTCACAGATACGCAGTATTTT.

This clonotype was recorded a few times. This sequence joins TRBV6-1 and TRBJ1-2; 7 bases are shared with TRBD1. This CDR3 region has 13 residues. CDR1 is MNHNS, CDR2 SASEGT, per germline. The junction had 5 bases not matched to a gene; V was cut back by 7 bases and J by 3 bases. The CDR3 DNA reads as TGTGCCAGCAATAGACAGGGCGACTATGGCTACACCTTC. The encoded protein is CASNRQGDYGYTF.

A few counts support this clonotype. The V call is TRBV28, the J call TRBJ1-2, with 7 bases fitting TRBD1. V shed 2 bases and J 4 bases; nucleotides not matched to a gene: 7. This CDR3 is 15 amino acids long. Germline lookup yields CDR1 MDHEN and CDR2 SYDVKM. The CDR3 loop reads CASSLKGGVTYGYTF. CDR3 bases: TGTGCCAGCAGTTTAAAAGGGGGCGTAACCTATGGCTACACCTTC.

This clonotype was picked up a small number of times. V is TRBV6-5 and J is TRBJ2-7; no firm D call. The CDR3 has 14 residues. Germline-derived CDR1 and CDR2 are MNHEY and SVGAGI. V lost 6 bases and J lost 6, with 18 bases in between. The DNA of the CDR3 is TGTGCCAGCAGGCGGTTTCTCTGGGTGGCCGAGCAGTACTTC. It encodes CASRRFLWVAEQYF.

The V and J genes are TRBV28 and TRBJ1-5; weak D call: TRBD1 (6 bases). CDR3 length: 15 residues. With 6 bases removed from V and 5 bases from J, the gap between germline ends came to 17 bases. Germline V gene sequence: CDR1 MDHEN, CDR2 SYDVKM. CDR3 DNA sequence: TGTGCCAGCAGCACATCTCAAACAGGGTATCAGCCCCAGCATTTT. It specifies CASSTSQTGYQPQHF. The full variable domain, with the rest looked up from reference TRBV28 and TRBJ1-5, is DVKVTQSSRYLVKRTGEKVFLECVQDMDHENMFWYRQDPGLGLRLIYFSYDVKMKEKGDIPEGYSVSREKKERFSLILESASTNQTSMYLCASSTSQTGYQPQHFGDGTRLSIL.

V usage is TRBV20-1 and J usage is TRBJ2-7; TRBD2 matches 9 bases. The CDR3 contains 14 residues. V shed 4 bases and J 0 bases; nucleotides not matched to a gene: 4. CDR1 and CDR2 from the germline V gene are DFQATT and SNEGSKA (reference sequence). CDR3 DNA: TGCAGTGCTACCGGACTAGCGATCTCCTACGAGCAGTACTTC. Its protein product is CSATGLAISYEQYF.

This chain connects TRBV12-3 or TRBV12-4 to TRBJ2-2; 9 bases fit TRBD2. There are 17 residues in the CDR3. The V and J ends lost 6 bases and 2 bases, in that order; junction bases with no gene match: 10. The CDR3 DNA reads TGTGCCAGCAGGACTAGGCGACTAGCGGTCAACACCGGGGAGCTGTTTTTT. Protein product: CASRTRRLAVNTGELFF.

This chain connects TRBV5-1 to TRBJ2-4; TRBD2 matches 9 bases. Germline V lookup: CDR1 SGHRS, CDR2 YFSETQ. The length of the CDR3 is 16 residues. V shed 1 base and J 13 bases; nucleotides not matched to a gene: 15. The CDR3 region has the DNA TGCGCCAGCAGCTTGTTCGGGACTAGCTCAGGGAATGAGCAGTACTTC. Its translation: CASSLFGTSSGNEQYF.

This clonotype was seen more than once but under ten times. This chain joins TRBV15 and TRBJ2-7; D is undetermined. Germline lookup yields CDR1 LNHNV and CDR2 YYDKDF (reference sequence). V lost 4 bases to trimming and J lost 4 bases, with 8 bases between them. There are 12 residues in the CDR3. CDR3 DNA sequence: TGTGCCACCAGCAAGCCGAGTTACGAGCAGTACTTC. Translating gives CATSKPSYEQYF.

This chain uses TRBV7-9 with TRBJ2-3; 15 nucleotides match TRBD2. The germline gives CDR1 SEHNR, CDR2 FQNEAQ (reference sequence). After removal of 5 bases from V and 0 bases from J, the junction contained 12 bases not matched to a gene. This CDR3 is built from 20 residues. Written as DNA, the CDR3 is TGTGCCAGCAGCACCCTCCGCGGACTAGCGGGGGGGACTAGCACAGATACGCAGTATTTT. Translation: CASSTLRGLAGGTSTDTQYF.

This sequence joins TRBV2 and TRBJ2-3; the match to TRBD1 covers 10 bases. Germline CDR1 SNHLY, CDR2 FYNNEI. This CDR3 is 16 amino acids long. V dropped 6 bases and J dropped 4; count of bases not matched to a gene: 10. CDR3 sequence (DNA): TGTGCCAGCAGCAAACTGGACAGGGGGAGAGCAGATACGCAGTATTTT. It yields the protein CASSKLDRGRADTQYF.

This clonotype was picked up a small number of times. The chain couples TRBV28 to TRBJ2-5; 8 nucleotides match TRBD1. The DNA end is a closer match to TRBJ2-7, so the J assignment may be wrong. The CDR3 runs to 14 residues. In germline, CDR1 is MDHEN, CDR2 SYDVKM. The CDR3 loop reads CASSFTGGIDEQYF. CDR3 in DNA: TGTGCCAGCAGTTTTACAGGGGGTATCGACGAGCAGTACTTC.

The chain links TRBV27 to TRBJ2-7; D might be TRBD1 (6 bases). Trimming stripped 10 bases from V and 0 bases from J, with 13 bases between. This CDR3 is built from 13 residues. From germline, CDR1 is MNHEY and CDR2 SMNVEV (reference sequence). The CDR3, as DNA: TGTGCCACCGGGATAGGGGGCTCCTACGAGCAGTACTTC. Its protein is CATGIGGSYEQYF.

This clonotype was seen a few times. The V and J genes are TRBV11-2 and TRBJ2-7; 10 nucleotides align to TRBD2. CDR3 length equals 15 residues. From germline, CDR1 is SGHAT and CDR2 FQNNGV. V lost 1 base to trimming and J lost 5 bases; unmatched junction nucleotides: 5. CDR3 sequence: CASSLAASGRDEQYF. CDR3 sequence (DNA): TGTGCCAGCAGCTTAGCGGCTAGCGGGAGAGACGAGCAGTACTTC.

With respect to this clonotype: Because it lacks the conserved phenylalanine or tryptophan at the end, this CDR3 is likely a read error. The V call is TRBV13, the J call TRBJ2-6, with D perhaps matching TRBD2 (5 bases). CDR1 and CDR2 from the germline V gene are PRHDT and FYEKMQ (reference sequence). The CDR3 spans 18 residues. CDR3 residues: CASNSRERTKSGANVLTL. DNA of the CDR3: TGTGCTAGCAACTCCCGGGAACGTACTAAGTCTGGGGCCAACGTCCTGACTTTA.

This chain links TRBV7-2 with TRBJ2-1; D call uncertain. CDR1 is SGHTA and CDR2 is FQGNSA in the germline V gene. V shed 8 bases and J shed 9 bases, with 14 bases lying between them. The CDR3 contains 12 residues. CDR3 protein: CASRYPLGEQFF. The CDR3 nucleotides are TGTGCCAGCCGTTACCCCTTGGGTGAGCAGTTCTTC.

This clonotype was detected only a few times. The chain has TRBV24-1 and TRBJ1-4; 7 nucleotides line up with TRBD1. Losses at the gene ends were 3 bases for V and 8 bases for J; bases not matched to a gene: 5. In germline, CDR1 is KGHDR, CDR2 SFDVKD. The CDR3 is made up of 14 amino acids. The CDR3 region is CATSDTGQAEKLFF. In DNA, the CDR3 is TGTGCCACCAGTGATACCGGACAGGCAGAAAAACTGTTTTTT.